Included here is one TCR beta chain sequence, with context. The antigen remains undetermined. The data originate from a study of T cell responses to AZD1222 COVID-19 vaccine. Study-level points and caveats: Unmutated variant regions are reportedly the target of nearly half of TCRs that are spike-specific. Only a handful of individuals given AZD1222 were seropositive at baseline. In a largely white British group with more females than males, clonal diversity was possibly underestimated. Across the whole spike, CD4 TCRs peaked at regions 160-218 and 743-854.

Germline V gene data show CDR1 as SGDLS and CDR2 as YYNGEE. The V gene lost 0 bases and the J gene lost 1 base, with 14 bases spanning the gap. This CDR3 spans 16 amino acids. Using immunoSEQ multiplex PCR, the repertoire was profiled, and TCRdb retains in-frame clones only, with some absent. The sample holds about 110,000 clones, roughly nine tenths seen once. This receptor was taken from an adult in good health. This material consisted of peripheral blood, taken on day 0 of MenACWY control vaccination. The rearrangement uses TRBV9 and TRBJ2-7, with unresolved D. The chain's CDR3 is CASSVASAGASYEQYF. The CDR3, as DNA: TGTGCCAGCAGCGTAGCTTCGGCAGGAGCTTCCTACGAGCAGTACTTC.